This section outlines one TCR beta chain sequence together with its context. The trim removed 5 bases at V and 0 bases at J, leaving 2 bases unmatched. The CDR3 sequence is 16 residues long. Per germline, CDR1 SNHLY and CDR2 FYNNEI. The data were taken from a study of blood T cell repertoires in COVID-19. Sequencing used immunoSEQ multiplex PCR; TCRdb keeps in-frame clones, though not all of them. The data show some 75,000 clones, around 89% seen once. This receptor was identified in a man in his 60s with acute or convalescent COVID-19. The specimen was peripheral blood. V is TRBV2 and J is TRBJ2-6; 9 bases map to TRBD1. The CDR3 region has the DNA TGTGCCAGCAGTCGGGACAGGGACTCTGGGGCCAACGTCCTGACTTTC. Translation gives CASSRDRDSGANVLTF.